A selection of T cell receptor beta chains follows, all from one sample in a study of T cell responses to AZD1222 COVID-19 vaccine. Sequencing used immunoSEQ multiplex PCR; TCRdb keeps in-frame clones, though not all of them. Among about 81,000 clones listed, around 85% were seen once. Sequencing used peripheral blood, obtained 28 days after the second AZD1222 dose. These receptors all stem from an adult who received the AZD1222 COVID-19 vaccine. CDR3s include the opening cysteine and the closing phenylalanine or tryptophan. D genes are given only for firm matches. Some rows have no size entry. The others give once, few or many, or a class for an expanded clone.

d_gene,v_gene,abundance,j_gene,CDR3nt,CDR3aa
TRBD2,TRBV19,.,TRBJ2-1,TGTGCCAGTAAGTCTAGCGGGAGGGGCCCCGAGCAGTTCTTC,CASKSSGRGPEQFF
.,TRBV7-3,.,TRBJ1-1,TGTGCCAGCAGCCGTGAACAGAACACTGAAGCTTTCTTT,CASSREQNTEAFF
.,TRBV25-1,few,TRBJ2-3,TGTGCCAGCAGTGAACAGGGAGTGAAGCGGTATTTT,CASSEQGVKRYF
TRBD1,TRBV12-3/TRBV12-4,few,TRBJ1-1,TGTGCCAGCGGCCAGACAGGGGACACTGAAGCTTTCTTT,CASGQTGDTEAFF
.,TRBV28,.,TRBJ1-4,TGTGCCAGCAGACCAGTTTCAACTAATGAAAAACTGTTTTTT,CASRPVSTNEKLFF
.,TRBV7-3,.,TRBJ2-6,TGTGCCAGCAGCTTTGCTGGGGCCAACGTCCTGACTTTC,CASSFAGANVLTF
TRBD2,TRBV19,once,TRBJ2-2,TGTGCCAGTAGTCAACTAGCGGGATTCACCGGGGAGCTGTTTTTT,CASSQLAGFTGELFF
TRBD1,TRBV4-1,.,TRBJ1-2,TGCGCCAGCAGCCCGGTGACAGGGAAACACTATGGCTACACCTTC,CASSPVTGKHYGYTF
.,TRBV9,.,TRBJ2-5,TGTGCCAGCAGCGTGTTTCCAACGGGGGAAGAGACCCAGTACTTC,CASSVFPTGEETQYF
TRBD1,TRBV28,.,TRBJ2-7,TGTGCCAGCACCCGGACAGGGGAGAACGAGCAGTACTTC,CASTRTGENEQYF
.,TRBV2,.,TRBJ2-7,TGTGCCAGCAGACCTCCTGATCGCTACGAGCAGTACTTC,CASRPPDRYEQYF
.,TRBV27,.,TRBJ2-2,TGTGCCAGCAGTTTATTTCCTCGTGGTTCGGAGCTGTTTTTT,CASSLFPRGSELFF
.,TRBV28,.,TRBJ1-5,TGTGCCAGCATGAAGGGGAATCAGCCCCAGCATTTT,CASMKGNQPQHF
TRBD1,TRBV28,.,TRBJ1-1,TGTGCCAGCAGTTTGCCAGCCAACAGGGGGCGGAGTGACACTGAAGCTTTCTTT,CASSLPANRGRSDTEAFF
TRBD2,TRBV9,.,TRBJ2-2,TGTGCCAGCGCAGCGGGGGGCTTTGGGGCCGGGGAGCTGTTTTTT,CASAAGGFGAGELFF
.,TRBV5-1,few,TRBJ2-1,TGCGCCAGCAGCGGCGGGGACTACAATGAGCAGTTCTTC,CASSGGDYNEQFF
.,TRBV4-1,.,TRBJ2-1,TGCGCCAGCAGCCAAGCAGCACTAGACCCAGACTACAATGAGCAGTTCTTC,CASSQAALDPDYNEQFF
.,TRBV28,.,TRBJ1-1,TGTGCCAGCAGTTTATCGGCAGGGATCCACCTAGCTTTCTTT,CASSLSAGIHLAFF
.,TRBV9,.,TRBJ2-2,TGTGCCAGCAGCGTAGATGGGAGAGGGAGATACACCGGGGAGCTGTTTTTT,CASSVDGRGRYTGELFF
.,TRBV20-1,.,TRBJ2-1,TGCAGGAGCGACAATGAGCAGTTCTTC,CRSDNEQFF
TRBD2,TRBV19,.,TRBJ2-3,TGTGCCAGTAGTACCGGGACTAGCGCAGATACGCAGTATTTT,CASSTGTSADTQYF
.,TRBV4-1,.,TRBJ1-1,TGCGCCAGCAGCCAAGCATCCCGGAGGAACACTGAAGCTTTCTTT,CASSQASRRNTEAFF
.,TRBV28,.,TRBJ1-1,TGTGCCAGCAGTTTATTAGCAGTTACCGGGATCACTGAAGCTTTCTTT,CASSLLAVTGITEAFF
.,TRBV29-1,.,TRBJ2-5,TGCAGCGTTGAGCAAGGCTCTAGAGACACCCAGTACTTC,CSVEQGSRDTQYF
.,TRBV9,.,TRBJ1-1,TGTGCCAGCAGCTTGCGAGCCGGGGGAAACACTGAAGCTTTCTTT,CASSLRAGGNTEAFF
TRBD1,TRBV28,.,TRBJ2-1,TGTGCCAGCACCCTCGGGACCCCCAGGGGGGAGCAGTTCTTC,CASTLGTPRGEQFF
.,TRBV28,.,TRBJ2-1,TGTGCCAGCAGCTCACTCACTAGGGGATACAATGAGCAGTTCTTC,CASSSLTRGYNEQFF
.,TRBV5-1,once,TRBJ1-2,TGCGCCAGCAGCTTGGCACAGGGTAAGGGCTACACCTTC,CASSLAQGKGYTF
TRBD2,TRBV9,.,TRBJ2-3,TGTGCCAGCAGCGTTGGACTAGCGGGGATTACAGATACGCAGTATTTT,CASSVGLAGITDTQYF
.,TRBV7-2,.,TRBJ1-5,TGTGCCAGCAGCTTAGGATCGGGGGAAAATCAGCCCCAGCATTTT,CASSLGSGENQPQHF
TRBD1,TRBV18,.,TRBJ1-3,TGTGCCAGCTCCCGCGATGCCGGGACAGGGGTCTACTCTGGAAACACCATATATTTT,CASSRDAGTGVYSGNTIYF
.,TRBV5-4,few,TRBJ2-7,TGTGCCAGCAGCTGGGGGCAGGGCTTCTACGAGCAGTACTTC,CASSWGQGFYEQYF
.,TRBV5-1,.,TRBJ1-5,TGCGCCAGCAGCCAAGGGACGGCGGGCAATCAGCCCCAGCATTTT,CASSQGTAGNQPQHF
.,TRBV30,.,TRBJ2-2,TGTGCCTGGGCTACAGGGCTTGGCGGGGAGCTGTTTTTT,CAWATGLGGELFF
.,TRBV6-5,.,TRBJ1-1,TGTGCCAGCAGTACCCAGGGGTTGAACACTGAAGCTTTCTTT,CASSTQGLNTEAFF
TRBD1,TRBV5-5,.,TRBJ2-7,TGTGCCAGCAGCTTGGCCGTGGGACAGGGAAAAACTAGGGAGCAGTACTTC,CASSLAVGQGKTREQYF
.,TRBV10-3,.,TRBJ2-1,TGTGCCATCAGTGAGTCCGGGGGGCAGGGCTACAATGAGCAGTTCTTC,CAISESGGQGYNEQFF
TRBD2,TRBV7-2,.,TRBJ2-3,TGTGCCAGCAGCTTTGGACTAGCGGGGTTCGCAGATACGCAGTATTTT,CASSFGLAGFADTQYF
TRBD1,TRBV7-2,.,TRBJ1-1,TGTGCCAGCAGCCCCGGGACAGTTTTTCCTGAAGCTTTCTTT,CASSPGTVFPEAFF
TRBD2,TRBV9,.,TRBJ2-3,TGTGCCAGCAGCGTCCTAGCGGGAGCTAGCACAGATACGCAGTATTTT,CASSVLAGASTDTQYF
.,TRBV12-3/TRBV12-4,.,TRBJ1-2,TGTGCCAGCATTCGAGGGGGGGCGTATGGCTACACCTTC,CASIRGGAYGYTF
.,TRBV28,.,TRBJ1-1,TGTGCCGTGGGTCGTCTGGGCACTGAAGCTTTCTTT,CAVGRLGTEAFF
.,TRBV7-9,.,TRBJ2-3,TGTGCCAGCAGCTTGAGACCAGATACGCAGTATTTT,CASSLRPDTQYF
.,TRBV19,once,TRBJ2-6,TGTGCCAGTAGTATGGGCGCCTCTGGGGCCAACGTCCTGACTTTC,CASSMGASGANVLTF